This T cell receptor (beta chain) was recovered during a study of CD8+ T cells in alopecia areata (dated by TCRdb to 2016 to 2019). With respect to the entire study: The treated patients, all with moderate-to-severe alopecia areata, were enrolled in an open-label pilot trial of oral tofacitinib given at 5 to 10 mg twice daily. TCRbeta CDR3 regions were amplified by immunoSEQ multiplex PCR using 35 Vbeta forward and 13 Jbeta reverse primers. For the treated patients, the SALT score, which quantifies what percentage of scalp surface area is affected, served as the measure of disease severity. Biopsies were taken from tofacitinib-treated patients at baseline and at 4 and 24 weeks of treatment, and a later scalp biopsy was taken in several of the tofacitinib-treated patients. High-throughput TCRbeta sequencing was used to examine T cell clonal expansion in alopecia areata in both the C3H/HeJ mouse model and human patients. On the human side, TCRbeta sequencing was run on scalp tissue and on sorted CD4+ and CD8+ peripheral blood T cells from healthy controls and from alopecia areata patients with either patchy or totalis/universalis disease. Scalp clonality was compared across normal scalp (n=4), patchy alopecia areata scalp (n=8), and alopecia totalis/universalis scalp (n=8). Tofacitinib was given for 6 to 18 months, followed by 6 months of follow-up off drug to assess delayed response and recurrence. The RNA source kit depended on sample type: the PAXgene miRNA kit for fixed scalp, the miRNeasy kit for PBMCs, and the RNeasy kit for mouse skin.

The label giving this sample's treatment or condition can be read as: oral pan-JAK inhibitor, 5-10 mg twice daily. Lesional scalp punch biopsies and peripheral blood were obtained from alopecia areata patients. After PBMCs were isolated by density centrifugation and stained for CD3, CD4 and CD8, a FACSAria was used to sort CD4+ and CD8+ T cells. Regarding this clone: Its antigen is not yet known. No much larger clonotype is one base removed from it; base qualities were not supplied.

General conclusions and limits of the study: Because the treated cohort was small and had just a single nonresponder, larger studies are needed to establish links between baseline CD8+ expansion and response. Lesional scalp, especially in alopecia totalis/universalis, showed higher clonality and more expanded CD8+ clones than normal scalp, suggesting antigenic drive. During tofacitinib treatment, many expanded lesional clones remained in scalp and blood, and this persistence may partly explain relapse after treatment is stopped. TCR sequences shared between patients were less clear than in mice, possibly partly because of HLA diversity in the patient population. Scalp TCR repertoire analysis is complicated because resident alphabeta T cells in normal human skin are also sequenced, whereas mouse skin is dominated by gammadelta T cells. Tofacitinib significantly decreased scalp clonality and the number of expanded CD8+ clones among the top 100 scalp clones.

Library preparation employed the immunoSEQ multiplex PCR assay. RNA was extracted from all samples and reverse transcribed into cDNA, which served as template for TCR sequencing. SuperScript III was used for first-strand cDNA synthesis, primed with a 2:1 mix of oligo-dT and random hexamers. A synthetic immune receptor repertoire was used to measure amplification bias, and any remaining bias was corrected computationally. In the paper's pipeline: Raw reads were preprocessed to remove errors, and CDR3 was defined according to IMGT conventions as the region from the conserved cysteine to phenylalanine. Clonality was computed by normalizing Shannon entropy by log2 of the number of productive unique TCRs and subtracting the result from 1. Whether scalp clones were CD4 or CD8 was inferred by matching scalp TCRbeta sequences against CD4 and CD8 repertoires sorted from blood. Drawn from immuneACCESS, this table holds only the in-frame rearrangements with V and J called that TCRdb kept. Clones are partly lost; checked studies trace under half to an unresolved V gene and leave the rest unexplained. V and J calls and clone size are those listed in that table; D and trimming were worked out from the DNA. Here the sample has some 190,000 clones; under 80% occur a single time. Approximately 1.2% of the sample goes to the ten largest clones.

This receptor was taken from a human donor with alopecia areata. The material sequenced was CD4+ T cells sorted from blood, taken between weeks 49 and 50, from a patient treated with tofacitinib.

The CDR3: CASSHTGTGGNTEAFF. The DNA sequence is given as TGTGCCAGCAGCCATACCGGGACAGGGGGTAACACTGAAGCTTTCTTT. The sequence is built from TRBV5-6 and TRBJ1-1, and 11 junctional nucleotides match TRBD1. The germline V gene gives CDR1 as SGHDT and CDR2 as YYEEEE. The CDR3 holds 16 amino acids from the cysteine to the phenylalanine. CDR3 DNA is the only sequence kept; it has 48 bases, read in frame from the first base. Germline trimming amounts to 4 bases on V and 2 bases on J, with 7 as the count of junction bases outside the gene matches.